A selection of T cell receptor beta chains follows, all from one sample in a study of OX40 agonist ivuxolimab in advanced cancers. Profiled with immunoSEQ multiplex PCR; TCRdb holds only in-frame clones, not every one. The data show some 63,000 clones, almost 95% seen once. The source material was CD4+ or CD8+ T cells sorted from blood, sampled in a trial of the OX40 agonist ivuxolimab. Every receptor here comes from an adult with an advanced solid tumor such as melanoma, head and neck, liver or kidney cancer. The CDR3 runs from the conserved cysteine through the conserved F or W. The D gene is left open where the match is weak. Clone size appears in some rows only: once, few, many, or a class for an expanded clone.

cdr3_nt cdr3_aa d_call v_call clone_size j_call
TGCGCCAGCAGCTTGGCACAGGGATACTCTGGAAACACCATATATTTT CASSLAQGYSGNTIYF . TRBV5-1 . TRBJ1-3
TGTGCCAGCACCACTAGCGGGAGCTCCTACAATGAGCAGTTCTTC CASTTSGSSYNEQFF TRBD2 TRBV27 . TRBJ2-1
TGTGCCAGCAGTTTAGGGGACAGAGCATACGAGCAGTACTTC CASSLGDRAYEQYF TRBD1 TRBV27 . TRBJ2-7
TGTGCTAGCAGCTTGTCCGGGGGGGAGTCTACCGGGGAGCTGTTTTTT CASSLSGGESTGELFF TRBD2 TRBV7-7 . TRBJ2-2
TGTGCCAGTAGTATAGATACGGGCCTGGACACTGAAGCTTTCTTT CASSIDTGLDTEAFF . TRBV19 few TRBJ1-1
TGTGCCACCAGCAGAGATCGTGGGTCATACGAGCAGTACTTC CATSRDRGSYEQYF . TRBV15 . TRBJ2-7
TGTGCTAGCAGCCGACTAGCGGGAGCTGCCAATGAGCAGTTCTTC CASSRLAGAANEQFF TRBD2 TRBV7-7 . TRBJ2-1
TGTGCCACCAGCAGACCCGTCACAGACATCCAAGAGACCCAGTACTTC CATSRPVTDIQETQYF . TRBV15 . TRBJ2-5
TGTGCCAGCAGCTTATGGGCGGGAGCAGGCACGCAGTATTTT CASSLWAGAGTQYF TRBD2 TRBV7-2 . TRBJ2-3
TGTGCCATCAGTGAGTCGTTGCGGGGCCCCTATGGCTACACCTTC CAISESLRGPYGYTF . TRBV10-3 once TRBJ1-2
TGTGCCAGCAGCCAAGAAACAGGGGGTACTGAAGCTTTCTTT CASSQETGGTEAFF TRBD1 TRBV14 . TRBJ1-1
TGTGCCAGCAGTCCCGGGACAGGGGGCTACGAGCAGTACTTC CASSPGTGGYEQYF TRBD1 TRBV27 . TRBJ2-7
TGTGCCAGCACCAGGTGGTATGAACCTACCAATGAGCAGTTCTTC CASTRWYEPTNEQFF . TRBV27 once TRBJ2-1
TGTGCCAGTCTTCCGTCCGCAGGAAGGTTTAGCGAGCAGTACTTC CASLPSAGRFSEQYF . TRBV6-6 . TRBJ2-7
TGTGCCAGCAGCTTTTCCTCCAGGTCGAAAGAGACCCAGTACTTC CASSFSSRSKETQYF . TRBV7-3 . TRBJ2-5
TGTGCCAGCAGTTGGGAACAGGGATACGAGCAGTACTTC CASSWEQGYEQYF . TRBV10-3 once TRBJ2-7
TGTGCCAGCAGTCCGGGAGTTGGCTACACCTTC CASSPGVGYTF . TRBV6-5 . TRBJ1-2
TGTGCCAGCAGCGGGACAGGGTTGAACACTGAAGCTTTCTTT CASSGTGLNTEAFF TRBD1 TRBV9 . TRBJ1-1
TGTGCCAGCGGGGGACAGCTTGTGTACACTGAAGCTTTCTTT CASGGQLVYTEAFF TRBD1 TRBV2 . TRBJ1-1
TGTGCCAGTAGTACCAGGGACAACTACTACGAGCAGTACTTC CASSTRDNYYEQYF . TRBV19 . TRBJ2-7
TGTGCCAGCAGCCCCCCGACTAGCGGGAGATACAATGAGCAGTTCTTC CASSPPTSGRYNEQFF TRBD2 TRBV28 . TRBJ2-1
TGTGCCAGCAGCCCCGTCGGGAGCACTGAAGCTTTCTTT CASSPVGSTEAFF . TRBV7-3 . TRBJ1-1
TGTGCCAGTCTAGGAACCGGGACAGGGAACACTGAAGCTTTCTTT CASLGTGTGNTEAFF TRBD1 TRBV19 . TRBJ1-1
TGTGCCAGCAGTTTAGGAACAGGAGTAAACTATGGCTACACCTTC CASSLGTGVNYGYTF . TRBV27 . TRBJ1-2
TGTGCCAGCAGCCCAAAGGGGGTGGAGCAGTACTTC CASSPKGVEQYF . TRBV21-1 . TRBJ2-7
TGTGCCAGCAGCGTAGTAGCGGCTGGAGCTTTCTTT CASSVVAAGAFF . TRBV9 few TRBJ1-1
TGTGCCAGCAGCTTAGGGACGACCCCCACTGAAGCTTTCTTT CASSLGTTPTEAFF . TRBV11-2 . TRBJ1-1
TGTGCCAGCAGTTGGGAACAGGGATACGAGCAGTACTTC CASSWEQGYEQYF . TRBV6-8 . TRBJ2-7
TGTGCCAGCAGTTTTGAGGGGACAGGGGTGGCCGAGCAGTACTTC CASSFEGTGVAEQYF TRBD1 TRBV27 once TRBJ2-7
TGTGCCAGCAGCTTAGCGGGAGAGGGATTGGGAGAGACCCAGTACTTC CASSLAGEGLGETQYF TRBD2 TRBV5-4 once TRBJ2-5
TGTGCCAGCAGCACCCAGGGGGCCAACAATTCACCCCTCCACTTT CASSTQGANNSPLHF TRBD1 TRBV9 . TRBJ1-6
TGTGCCAGCAGTTTAGTGGGACTAGCGGGAGGACTAGATACGCAGTATTTT CASSLVGLAGGLDTQYF TRBD2 TRBV27 . TRBJ2-3
TGTGCCAGCAGCTTAGACACCTCTGGGGCCAACGTCCTGACTTTC CASSLDTSGANVLTF . TRBV13 . TRBJ2-6
TGTGCCAGCAGCCTTGCCGGAGATACGCAGTATTTT CASSLAGDTQYF . TRBV5-5 . TRBJ2-3
TGTGCCAGCAGCGTAGGGAGCAATACACCGTTCTTC CASSVGSNTPFF . TRBV9 . TRBJ2-1
TGTGCCAGCAGCTGGGGACTAGCCACCTACGAGCAGTACTTC CASSWGLATYEQYF TRBD2 TRBV11-2 . TRBJ2-7
TGTGCCAGCAGCTTAGAAGGGGACGCCTACGAGCAGTACTTC CASSLEGDAYEQYF . TRBV7-9 . TRBJ2-7
TGTGCCAGCAGCTTAACACTAGCGGAAACCACCGGGGAGCTGTTTTTT CASSLTLAETTGELFF TRBD2 TRBV11-2 . TRBJ2-2
TGCGCCAGCAGCCAAGCCATCTCCGGGACAGGGAACACTGAAGCTTTCTTT CASSQAISGTGNTEAFF TRBD1 TRBV4-3 . TRBJ1-1
TGTGCCAGCTCCCCGGCCAGCGGGAGCTACGAGCAGTACTTC CASSPASGSYEQYF TRBD2 TRBV9 . TRBJ2-7
TGTGCCAGTAGTATCTACGACAGGGGCATTGGCTACACCTTC CASSIYDRGIGYTF TRBD1 TRBV19 . TRBJ1-2
TGTGCCAGCAGCCAAGAGCGACTGGGGAACACTGAAGCTTTCTTT CASSQERLGNTEAFF . TRBV4-2 . TRBJ1-1
TGTGCCAGCAGTTACAACATGGACAGGGGAGGCACTGAAGCTTTCTTT CASSYNMDRGGTEAFF TRBD1 TRBV6-5 . TRBJ1-1
TGTGCCAGCAGCTTAGGTCTCGGCCTCTACGAGCAGTACTTC CASSLGLGLYEQYF . TRBV11-2 . TRBJ2-7
TGTGCCAGCAGCCAATGGGAAGACAGTACTCAGCCCCAGCATTTT CASSQWEDSTQPQHF . TRBV4-2 . TRBJ1-5
TGTGCCAGCAGTCCCCAGGAACCTGCTGGGTTCTTC CASSPQEPAGFF . TRBV2 . TRBJ2-1
TGTGCCACCAGCAATGACAGGGATGATGAGCAGTTCTTC CATSNDRDDEQFF TRBD1 TRBV15 . TRBJ2-1
TGTGCCAGCCTCCGGACGGACTCCTACGAGCAGTACTTC CASLRTDSYEQYF . TRBV2 . TRBJ2-7
TGTGCCAGCGGGGGAGAGACAGTAGCCAAAAACATTCAGTACTTC CASGGETVAKNIQYF . TRBV7-9 . TRBJ2-4
TGTGCCAGCAGCTTTGAGTATAGGGAGACCCAGTACTTC CASSFEYRETQYF . TRBV11-2 . TRBJ2-5
TGTGCCAGCAGCTCCGGGACTAGCGGGAGGGCGAACACCGGGGAGCTGTTTTTT CASSSGTSGRANTGELFF TRBD2 TRBV13 . TRBJ2-2
TGTGCCAGCAGCTTCCCCCCCGCAAATCAGCCCCAGCATTTT CASSFPPANQPQHF . TRBV5-8 . TRBJ1-5
TGTGCCAGCAGCTTAGGCTTACGCAATGAGCAGTTCTTC CASSLGLRNEQFF . TRBV7-2 . TRBJ2-1
TGTGCCAGCAGCCAAACTGACGGACTAGCGGGAGGATACAATGAGCAGTTCTTC CASSQTDGLAGGYNEQFF TRBD2 TRBV14 . TRBJ2-1